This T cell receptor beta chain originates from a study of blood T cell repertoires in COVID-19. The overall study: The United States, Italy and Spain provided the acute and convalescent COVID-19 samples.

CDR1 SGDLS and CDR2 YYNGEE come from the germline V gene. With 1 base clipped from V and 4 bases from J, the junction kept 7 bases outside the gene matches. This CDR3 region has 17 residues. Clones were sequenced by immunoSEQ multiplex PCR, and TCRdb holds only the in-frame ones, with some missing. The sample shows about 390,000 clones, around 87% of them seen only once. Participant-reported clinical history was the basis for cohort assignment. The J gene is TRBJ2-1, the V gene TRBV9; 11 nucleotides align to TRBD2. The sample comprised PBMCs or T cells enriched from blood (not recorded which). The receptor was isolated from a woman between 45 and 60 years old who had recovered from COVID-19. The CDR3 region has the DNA TGTGCCAGCAGCGTACCTCCGACTAGCGGGGCTTACAATGAGCAGTTCTTC. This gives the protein CASSVPPTSGAYNEQFF.